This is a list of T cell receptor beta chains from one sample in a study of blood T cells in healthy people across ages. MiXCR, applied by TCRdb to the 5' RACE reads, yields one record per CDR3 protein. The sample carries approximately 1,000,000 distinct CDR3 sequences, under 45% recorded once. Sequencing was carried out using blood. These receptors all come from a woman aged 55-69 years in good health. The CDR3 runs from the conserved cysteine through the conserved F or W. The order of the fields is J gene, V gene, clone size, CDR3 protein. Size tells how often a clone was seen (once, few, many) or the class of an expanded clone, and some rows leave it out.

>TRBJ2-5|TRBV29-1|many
CSVGQGVETQYF
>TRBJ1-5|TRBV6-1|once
CASREGEGERQPQHF
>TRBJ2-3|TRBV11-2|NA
CASSLTGASEDTQYF
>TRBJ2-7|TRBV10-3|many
CAITAGEWYEQYF
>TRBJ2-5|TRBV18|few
CASSPLGPPKNQETQYF
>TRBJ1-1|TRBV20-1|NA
CSASAQATEAFF
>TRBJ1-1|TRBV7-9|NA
CASSLGTRGEAFF
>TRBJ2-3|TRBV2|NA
CASSLTSGRSDTRYF
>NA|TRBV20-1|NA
CSARAGGQPDYEQYF
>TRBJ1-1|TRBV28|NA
CASKPGLNTEAFF
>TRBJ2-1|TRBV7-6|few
CASSRSNIAGGDEQFF
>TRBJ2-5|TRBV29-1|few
CCVVDRGLGETQYF
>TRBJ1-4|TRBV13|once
CASSFSRTGGDEKLFF
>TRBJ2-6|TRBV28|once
CAGTQSGSGANVLTF
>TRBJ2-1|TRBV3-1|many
CASSQELAGGGDEQFF
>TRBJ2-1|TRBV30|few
CAWTSPFTGGWDQFF
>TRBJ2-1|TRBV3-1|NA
CASSLRANNEQFF
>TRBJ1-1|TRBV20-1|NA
CSARALGRNTEAFF
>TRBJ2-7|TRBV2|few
CASSAIAIFAPEGSYEQYF
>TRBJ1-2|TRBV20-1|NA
CSANNQGDYGYTF
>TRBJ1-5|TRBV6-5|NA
CASSYSTQLPPQHF
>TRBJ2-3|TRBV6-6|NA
CASDQGRGSTDTQYF
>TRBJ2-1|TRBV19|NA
CASNEGLANYNEQFF
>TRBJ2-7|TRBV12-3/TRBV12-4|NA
CASSPGQNGEQYF
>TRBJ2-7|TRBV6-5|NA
CASSPRTGRYEQYF
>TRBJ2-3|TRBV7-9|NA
CASSPFEAAGADTQYF
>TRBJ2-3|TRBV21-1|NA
CASPRMGDGPISTDTQYF
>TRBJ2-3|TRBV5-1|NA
CASSLGLAGASGTDTQYF
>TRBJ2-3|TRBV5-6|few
CASSLAGGSSDTQYF
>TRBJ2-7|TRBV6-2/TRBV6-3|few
CASRGSGRNYEQYF
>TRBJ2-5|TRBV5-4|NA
CASSRIVEGEAQYF
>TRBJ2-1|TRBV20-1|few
CSATLAGHEQFF
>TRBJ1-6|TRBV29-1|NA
CSVESGGGIHF
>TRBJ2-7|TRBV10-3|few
CAISESKGTAYEQYF
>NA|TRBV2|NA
CASSEWDRGRYEQYF
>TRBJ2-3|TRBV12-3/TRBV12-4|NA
CASSFGVAGGGDTQYF
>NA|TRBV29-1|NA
CSVESGTTYEQYF
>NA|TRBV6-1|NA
CASRPDRVSSSGSLNYEQYF
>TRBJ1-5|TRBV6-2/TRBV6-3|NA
CASSTGNQPQHF
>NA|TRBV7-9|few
CASSGGGSGDEQYF
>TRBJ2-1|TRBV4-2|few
CASSPTDRAINEQFF
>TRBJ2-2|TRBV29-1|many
CSVEGVSGQGSPGELFF
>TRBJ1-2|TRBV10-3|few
CAISEGTGDPYGYTF
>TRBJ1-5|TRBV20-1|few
CSASGEGYNQPQHF
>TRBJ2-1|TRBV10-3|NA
CAISEASGGYNEQFF